This T cell receptor (beta chain) was sequenced in a study of T cell repertoires in cytomegalovirus infection. This clonotype was seen a handful of times. What it recognizes is unknown. TCRdb re-called the reads with MiXCR, one entry per CDR3 protein. The repertoire has about 110,000 distinct CDR3 sequences, around 28% of them found once; the top ten carry about 81%. The input for sequencing was CD8+ T cells from cultured PBMCs, taken from culture after CMV antigen stimulation. The sequence was collected from a human donor in good health (CMV status not recorded). Some clones in this sample may be carry-over from other donors' samples.

The CDR3 nucleotides read TGTGCTGCAGGGGGGCCCTACGAGCAGTACTTC. This encodes CAAGGPYEQYF. The chain carries TRBV7-9 and TRBJ2-7; D perhaps matches TRBD1 (7 bases). Germline assignment: CDR1 SEHNR and CDR2 FQNEAQ (reference sequence). The CDR3 is 11 amino acids.